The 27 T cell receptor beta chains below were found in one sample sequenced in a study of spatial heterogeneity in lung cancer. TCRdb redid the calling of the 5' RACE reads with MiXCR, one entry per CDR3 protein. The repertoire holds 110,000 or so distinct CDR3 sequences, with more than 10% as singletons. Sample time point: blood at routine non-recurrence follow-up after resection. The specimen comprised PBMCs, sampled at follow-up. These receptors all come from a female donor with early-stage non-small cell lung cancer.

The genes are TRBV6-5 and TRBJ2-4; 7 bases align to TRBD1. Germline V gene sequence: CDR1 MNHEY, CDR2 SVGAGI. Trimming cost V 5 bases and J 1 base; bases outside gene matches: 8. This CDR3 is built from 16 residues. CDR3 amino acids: CASSQTSTGAKNIQYF. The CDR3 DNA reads TGTGCCAGCAGTCAAACCTCGACAGGGGCCAAAAACATTCAGTACTTC.

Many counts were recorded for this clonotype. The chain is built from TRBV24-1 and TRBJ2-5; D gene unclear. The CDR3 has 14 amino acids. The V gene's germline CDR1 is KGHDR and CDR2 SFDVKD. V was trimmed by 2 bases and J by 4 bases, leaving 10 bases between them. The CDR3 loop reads CATSDSLGSETQYF. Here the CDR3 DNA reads TGTGCCACCAGTGATTCTCTAGGATCAGAGACCCAGTACTTC.

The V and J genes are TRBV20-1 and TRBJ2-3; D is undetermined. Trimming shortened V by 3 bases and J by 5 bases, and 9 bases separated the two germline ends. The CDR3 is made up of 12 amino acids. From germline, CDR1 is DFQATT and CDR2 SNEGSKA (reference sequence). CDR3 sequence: CSASQTGDTQYF. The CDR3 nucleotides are TGCAGTGCTAGTCAGACCGGAGATACGCAGTATTTT.

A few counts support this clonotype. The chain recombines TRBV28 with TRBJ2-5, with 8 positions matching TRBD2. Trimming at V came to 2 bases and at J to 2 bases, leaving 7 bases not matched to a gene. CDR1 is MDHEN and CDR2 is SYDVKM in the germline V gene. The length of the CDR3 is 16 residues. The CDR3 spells CASSLNLSGGQETQYF. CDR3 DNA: TGTGCCAGCAGTTTAAATCTGAGCGGGGGTCAAGAGACCCAGTACTTC.

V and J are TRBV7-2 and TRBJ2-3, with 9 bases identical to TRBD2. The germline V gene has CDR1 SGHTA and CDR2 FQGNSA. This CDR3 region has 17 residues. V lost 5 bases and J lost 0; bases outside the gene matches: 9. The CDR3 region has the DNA TGTGCCAGCAGCCGAGGACTAGCGAGGCCGAGCACAGATACGCAGTATTTT. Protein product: CASSRGLARPSTDTQYF.

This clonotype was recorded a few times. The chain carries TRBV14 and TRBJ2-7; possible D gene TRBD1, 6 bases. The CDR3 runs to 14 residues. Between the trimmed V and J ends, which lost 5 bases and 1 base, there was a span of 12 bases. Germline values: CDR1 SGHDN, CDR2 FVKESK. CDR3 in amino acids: CASSSQQGSYEQYF. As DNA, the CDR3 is TGTGCCAGCAGCTCCCAACAGGGATCCTACGAGCAGTACTTC.

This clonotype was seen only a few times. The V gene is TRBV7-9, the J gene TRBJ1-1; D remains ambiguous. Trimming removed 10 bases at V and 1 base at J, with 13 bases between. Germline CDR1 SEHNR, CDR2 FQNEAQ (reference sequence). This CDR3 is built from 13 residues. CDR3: CATSLGGNTEAFF. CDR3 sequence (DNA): TGTGCCACCTCCCTGGGAGGGAACACTGAAGCTTTCTTT. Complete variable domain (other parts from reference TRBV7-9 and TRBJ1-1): DTGVSQNPRHKITKRGQNVTFRCDPISEHNRLYWYRQTLGQGPEFLTYFQNEAQLEKSRLLSDRFSAERPKGSFSTLEIQRTEQGDSAMYLCATSLGGNTEAFFGQGTRLTVV.

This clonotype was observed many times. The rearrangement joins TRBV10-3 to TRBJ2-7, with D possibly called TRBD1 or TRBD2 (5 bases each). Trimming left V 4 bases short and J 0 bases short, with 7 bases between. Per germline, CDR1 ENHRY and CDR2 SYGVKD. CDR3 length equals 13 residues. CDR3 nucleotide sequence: TGTGCCATCAGTGGGGGGTTCTCCTACGAGCAGTACGTC. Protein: CAISGGFSYEQYV.

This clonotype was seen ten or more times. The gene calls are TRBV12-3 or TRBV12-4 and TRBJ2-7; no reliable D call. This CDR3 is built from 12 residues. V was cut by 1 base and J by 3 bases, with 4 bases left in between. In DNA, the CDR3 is TGTGCCAGCAGTTTAGATCGCTACGAGCAGTACGTC. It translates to CASSLDRYEQYV.

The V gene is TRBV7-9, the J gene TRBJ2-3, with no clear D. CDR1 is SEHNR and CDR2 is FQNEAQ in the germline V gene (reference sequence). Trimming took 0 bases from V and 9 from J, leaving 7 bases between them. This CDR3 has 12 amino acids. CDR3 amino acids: CASSLAIVTQYF. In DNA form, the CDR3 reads TGTGCCAGCAGCTTAGCAATAGTAACGCAGTATTTT. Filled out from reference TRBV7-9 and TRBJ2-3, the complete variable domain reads DTGVSQNPRHKITKRGQNVTFRCDPISEHNRLYWYRQTLGQGPEFLTYFQNEAQLEKSRLLSDRFSAERPKGSFSTLEIQRTEQGDSAMYLCASSLAIVTQYFGPGTRLTVL.

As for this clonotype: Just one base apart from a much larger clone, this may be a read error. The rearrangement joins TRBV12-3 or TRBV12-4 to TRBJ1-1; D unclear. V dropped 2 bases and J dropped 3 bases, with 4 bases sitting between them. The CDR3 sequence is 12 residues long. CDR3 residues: CASSLRDTEAFF. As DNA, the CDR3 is TGTGCCAGCAGTTTACGGGACACTGAAGCTTTCTTT.

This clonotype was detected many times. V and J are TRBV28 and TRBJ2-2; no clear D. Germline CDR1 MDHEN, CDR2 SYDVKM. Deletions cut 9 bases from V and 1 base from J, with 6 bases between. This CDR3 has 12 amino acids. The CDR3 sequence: CASYRNTGELFF. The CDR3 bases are TGTGCCAGTTACAGGAACACCGGGGAGCTGTTTTTT.

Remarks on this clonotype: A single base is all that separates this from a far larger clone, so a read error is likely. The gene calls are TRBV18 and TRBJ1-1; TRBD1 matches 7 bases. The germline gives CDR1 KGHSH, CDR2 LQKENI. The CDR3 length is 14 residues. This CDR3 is CASSPGQLNTEASF. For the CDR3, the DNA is TGTGCCAGCTCGCCGGGACAGTTGAACACTGAAGCTTCCTTT.

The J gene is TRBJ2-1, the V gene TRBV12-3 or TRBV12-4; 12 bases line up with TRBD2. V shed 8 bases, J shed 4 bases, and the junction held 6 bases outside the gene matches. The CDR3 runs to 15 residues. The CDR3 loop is CASGPTSGSYNEQFF. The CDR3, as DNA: TGTGCCAGCGGCCCGACTAGCGGGAGTTACAATGAGCAGTTCTTC.

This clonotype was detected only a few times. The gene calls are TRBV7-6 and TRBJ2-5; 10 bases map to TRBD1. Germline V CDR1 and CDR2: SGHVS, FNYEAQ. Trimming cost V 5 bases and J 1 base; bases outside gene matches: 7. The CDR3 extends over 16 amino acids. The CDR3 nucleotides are TGTGCCAGCAGCGGGGACAGGGGCAGAGCCCAAGAGACCCAGTACTTC. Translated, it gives CASSGDRGRAQETQYF.

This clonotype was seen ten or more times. The CDR3 loop reads CASSIDRWTRTTTTEAFF. In nucleotides, the CDR3 is TGTGCCAGTAGTATAGATCGCTGGACCCGAACCACGACCACTGAAGCTTTCTTT. The chain couples TRBV19 to TRBJ1-1, with D hard to call. The CDR3 consists of 18 residues. Germline loops: CDR1 LNHDA, CDR2 SQIVND (reference sequence). Deletions cut 0 bases from V and 4 bases from J, with 21 bases between.

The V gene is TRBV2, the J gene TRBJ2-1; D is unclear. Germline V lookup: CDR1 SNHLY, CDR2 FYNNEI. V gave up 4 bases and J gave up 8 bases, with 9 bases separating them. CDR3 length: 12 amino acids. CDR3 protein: CASSAQNYEQFF. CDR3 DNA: TGTGCCAGCAGTGCCCAGAACTATGAGCAGTTCTTC.

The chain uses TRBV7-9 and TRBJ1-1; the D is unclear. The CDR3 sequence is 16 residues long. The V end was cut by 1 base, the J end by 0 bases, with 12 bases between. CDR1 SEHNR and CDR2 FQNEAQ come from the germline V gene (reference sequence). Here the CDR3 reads CASSLGRITLNTEAFF. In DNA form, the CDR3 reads TGTGCCAGCAGCTTAGGGCGGATAACTCTGAACACTGAAGCTTTCTTT.

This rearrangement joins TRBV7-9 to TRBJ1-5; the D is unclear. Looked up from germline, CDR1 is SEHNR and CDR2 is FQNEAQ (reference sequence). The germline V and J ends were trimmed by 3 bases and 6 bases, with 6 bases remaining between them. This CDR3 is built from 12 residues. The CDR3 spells CASSFAGQPQHF. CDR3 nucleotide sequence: TGTGCCAGCAGCTTTGCGGGTCAGCCCCAGCATTTT.

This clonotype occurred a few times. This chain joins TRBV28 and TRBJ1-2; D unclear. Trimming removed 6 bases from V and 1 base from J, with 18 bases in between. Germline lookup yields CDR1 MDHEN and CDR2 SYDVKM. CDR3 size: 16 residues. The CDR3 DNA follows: TGTGCCAGCAGGCCCAGAGGGTTTAAGGTTAACTATGGCTACACCTTC. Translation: CASRPRGFKVNYGYTF.

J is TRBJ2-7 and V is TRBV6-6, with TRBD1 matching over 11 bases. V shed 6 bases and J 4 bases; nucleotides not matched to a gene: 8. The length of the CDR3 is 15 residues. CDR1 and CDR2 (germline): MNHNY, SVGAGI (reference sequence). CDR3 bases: TGTGCCAGCAGCCTAGGGGACAGGGGGTCATACGAGCAGTACGTC. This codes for CASSLGDRGSYEQYV.

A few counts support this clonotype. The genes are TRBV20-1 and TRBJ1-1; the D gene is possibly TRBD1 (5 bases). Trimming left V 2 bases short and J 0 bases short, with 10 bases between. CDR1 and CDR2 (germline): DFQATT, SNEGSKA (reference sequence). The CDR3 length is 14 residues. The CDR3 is CSARRQTMNTEAFF. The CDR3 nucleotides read TGCAGTGCTAGAAGACAGACAATGAACACTGAAGCTTTCTTT.

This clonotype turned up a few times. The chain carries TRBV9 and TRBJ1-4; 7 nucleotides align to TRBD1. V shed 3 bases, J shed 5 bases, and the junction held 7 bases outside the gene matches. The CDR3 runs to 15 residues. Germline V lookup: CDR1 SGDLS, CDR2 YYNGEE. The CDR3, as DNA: TGTGCCAGCAGCGCAGAGGACAGGCGAAATGAAAAACTGTTTTTT. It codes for CASSAEDRRNEKLFF.

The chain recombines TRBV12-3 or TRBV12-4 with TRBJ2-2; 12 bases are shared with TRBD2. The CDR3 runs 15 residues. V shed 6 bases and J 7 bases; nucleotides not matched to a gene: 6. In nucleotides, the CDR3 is TGTGCCAGCAGCCAGACTAGCGGGAGATACGGGGAGCTGTTTTTT. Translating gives CASSQTSGRYGELFF.

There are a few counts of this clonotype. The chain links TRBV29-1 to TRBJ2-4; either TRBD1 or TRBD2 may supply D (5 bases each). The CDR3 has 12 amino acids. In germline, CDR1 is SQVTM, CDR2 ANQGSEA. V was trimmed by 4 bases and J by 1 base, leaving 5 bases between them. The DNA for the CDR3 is TGCAGCGTTGGGGGGGCCAAAAACATTCAGTACTTC. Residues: CSVGGAKNIQYF.

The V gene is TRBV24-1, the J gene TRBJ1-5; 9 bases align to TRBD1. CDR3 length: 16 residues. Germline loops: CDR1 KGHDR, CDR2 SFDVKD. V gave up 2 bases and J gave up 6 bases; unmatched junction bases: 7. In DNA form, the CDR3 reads TGTGCCACCAGTGATTCGGACAGGGGCCGTATTCAGCCCCAGCATTTT. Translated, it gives CATSDSDRGRIQPQHF.

This CDR3 reads CASSRQGASFNYGYTF. CDR3 nucleotides: TGTGCCAGCTCACGGCAGGGGGCCTCTTTTAACTATGGCTACACCTTC. The gene calls are TRBV18 and TRBJ1-2, with TRBD1 identical over 8 bases. Per germline, CDR1 KGHSH and CDR2 LQKENI. Losses at the gene ends were 4 bases for V and 1 base for J; bases not matched to a gene: 8. The CDR3 covers 16 residues.